The T cell receptor beta chain described here comes from a study of cytomegalovirus exposure and HLA in healthy donors. PCR was performed using 60 Vbeta and 13 Jbeta primers. The protocol was immunoSEQ multiplex PCR, while the TCRdb copy is restricted to in-frame clones and leaves out a portion. The sample contains over 200,000 clones, about 80% of which appear only once. V shed 4 bases and J 4 bases; nucleotides not matched to a gene: 3. CDR1 and CDR2 from the germline V gene are SGDLS and YYNGEE. The CDR3 loop spans 14 amino acids. This chain connects TRBV9 to TRBJ2-1, with 9 bases matching TRBD2. Material: PBMCs. The sequence came from a woman in her thirties or forties in good health and CMV-seronegative. The CDR3 loop reads CASSQTSGYNEQFF. In DNA, the CDR3 is TGTGCCAGCAGCCAGACTAGCGGATACAATGAGCAGTTCTTC.